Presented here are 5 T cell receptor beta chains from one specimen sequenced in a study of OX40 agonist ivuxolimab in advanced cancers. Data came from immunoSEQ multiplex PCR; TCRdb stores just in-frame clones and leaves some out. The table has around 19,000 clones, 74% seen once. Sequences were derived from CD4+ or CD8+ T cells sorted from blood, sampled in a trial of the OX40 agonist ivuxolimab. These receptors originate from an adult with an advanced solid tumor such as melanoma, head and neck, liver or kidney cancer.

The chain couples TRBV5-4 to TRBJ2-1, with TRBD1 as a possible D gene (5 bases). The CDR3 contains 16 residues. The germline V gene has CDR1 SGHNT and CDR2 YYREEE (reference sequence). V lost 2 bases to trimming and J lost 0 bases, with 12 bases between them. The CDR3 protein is CASSFGGAFSYNEQFF. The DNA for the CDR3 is TGTGCCAGCAGCTTCGGTGGGGCGTTCTCCTACAATGAGCAGTTCTTC. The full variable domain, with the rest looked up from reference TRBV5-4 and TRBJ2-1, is ETGVTQSPTHLIKTRGQQVTLRCSSQSGHNTVSWYQQALGQGPQFIFQYYREEENGRGNFPPRFSGLQFPNYSSELNVNALELDDSALYLCASSFGGAFSYNEQFFGPGTRLTVL.

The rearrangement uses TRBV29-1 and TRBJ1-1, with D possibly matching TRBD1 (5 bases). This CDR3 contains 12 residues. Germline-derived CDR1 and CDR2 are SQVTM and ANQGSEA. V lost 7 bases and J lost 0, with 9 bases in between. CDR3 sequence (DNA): TGCAGCGGGGACCGCCTGAACACTGAAGCTTTCTTT. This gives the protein CSGDRLNTEAFF.

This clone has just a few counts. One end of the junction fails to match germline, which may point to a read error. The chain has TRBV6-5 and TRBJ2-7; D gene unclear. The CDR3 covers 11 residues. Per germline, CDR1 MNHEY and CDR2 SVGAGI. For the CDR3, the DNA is TGTGCCAGCAGTTACTCCCACGAGCAGTACTTC. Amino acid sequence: CASSYSHEQYF.

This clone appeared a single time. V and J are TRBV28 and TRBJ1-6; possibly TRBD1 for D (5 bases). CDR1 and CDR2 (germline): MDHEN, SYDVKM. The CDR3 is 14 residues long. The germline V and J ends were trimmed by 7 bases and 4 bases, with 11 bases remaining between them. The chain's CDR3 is CASTREGYNSPLHF. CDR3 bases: TGTGCCAGCACCAGGGAGGGATATAATTCACCCCTCCACTTT. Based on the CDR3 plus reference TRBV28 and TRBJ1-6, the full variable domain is DVKVTQSSRYLVKRTGEKVFLECVQDMDHENMFWYRQDPGLGLRLIYFSYDVKMKEKGDIPEGYSVSREKKERFSLILESASTNQTSMYLCASTREGYNSPLHFGNGTRLTVT.

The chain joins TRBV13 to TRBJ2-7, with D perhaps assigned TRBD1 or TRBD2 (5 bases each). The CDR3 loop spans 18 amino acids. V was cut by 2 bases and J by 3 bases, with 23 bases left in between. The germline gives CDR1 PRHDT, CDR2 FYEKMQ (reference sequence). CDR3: CASSLTGAGIEVGYEQYF. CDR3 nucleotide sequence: TGTGCCAGCAGCTTAACCGGGGCAGGGATTGAGGTGGGCTACGAGCAGTACTTC.